The rows below give T cell receptor beta chains drawn from one sample of a study of T cells after yellow fever vaccination. TCRdb re-called the 5' RACE reads with MiXCR, one entry per CDR3 protein. This table has some 100,000 distinct CDR3 sequences, 6.5% to 9% appearing once. The sample here was CD4+ T cells sorted from PBMCs, taken roughly seven weeks after the first yellow fever vaccination. These receptors all stem from a man aged 18 to 35 who received the YFV17D yellow fever vaccine. Both conserved end residues are part of each CDR3. The order of the fields is J gene, V gene, clone size, D gene, CDR3 protein, CDR3 DNA. D genes are given only for firm matches. Clone size is shown for a subset of rows, as once, few, many or a class of expanded clone.

TRBJ2-2,TRBV2,many,TRBD2,CASSEGLAGANTGELFF,TGTGCCAGCAGCGAGGGACTAGCGGGGGCGAACACCGGGGAGCTGTTTTTT
TRBJ2-3,TRBV9,many,.,CASSVDEGVGNTQYF,TGTGCCAGCAGCGTAGACGAGGGGGTGGGGAATACGCAGTATTTT
TRBJ2-6,TRBV12-3/TRBV12-4,many,TRBD2,CASSPRGGAGANVLTF,TGTGCCAGCAGTCCCCGGGGGGGAGCTGGGGCCAACGTCCTGACTTTC
TRBJ2-3,TRBV18,few,TRBD1,CATTGTGGANTQYF,TGTGCCACCACCGGGACAGGAGGGGCAAATACGCAGTATTTT
TRBJ1-5,TRBV5-1,many,.,CASSLEAGLGRPQHF,TGCGCCAGCAGCTTGGAGGCTGGGTTGGGGAGGCCCCAGCATTTT
TRBJ1-2,TRBV12-3/TRBV12-4,.,.,CASSLGMDRLYGYTF,TGTGCCAGCAGTTTAGGTATGGACAGACTCTATGGCTACACCTTC
TRBJ2-5,TRBV5-1,many,.,CASSFSRTQETQYF,TGCGCCAGCAGCTTTAGTCGGACGCAAGAGACCCAGTACTTC
TRBJ1-5,TRBV7-8,many,.,CASSLRRVDQPQHF,TGTGCCAGCAGCTTAAGGAGGGTGGATCAGCCCCAGCATTTT
TRBJ1-5,TRBV20-1,many,.,CSARPGGGQPQHF,TGCAGTGCTAGACCCGGGGGTGGTCAGCCCCAGCATTTT
TRBJ2-7,TRBV6-2/TRBV6-3,many,TRBD1,CASRILTGVDEQYF,TGTGCCAGCAGAATCTTGACAGGGGTTGACGAGCAGTACTTC
TRBJ1-2,TRBV27,many,.,CASTRGGNYGYTF,TGTGCCAGCACCCGGGGGGGAAACTATGGCTACACCTTC
TRBJ2-3,TRBV7-9,many,.,CASSEGDTQYF,TGTGCCAGCAGCGAAGGAGATACGCAGTATTTT
TRBJ2-3,TRBV5-1,many,.,CASRGGTTTDTQYF,TGCGCCAGCAGGGGAGGTACTACCACAGATACGCAGTATTTT
TRBJ2-3,TRBV6-5,many,.,CASSYSDFTDTQYF,TGTGCCAGCAGTTACTCCGATTTCACAGATACGCAGTATTTT
TRBJ2-1,TRBV7-9,.,.,CASSEVASLLNEQFF,TGTGCCAGCAGCGAGGTGGCTAGCTTACTCAATGAGCAGTTCTTC
TRBJ2-1,TRBV4-1,many,TRBD1,CASSGHRVRGPGGYNEQFF,TGCGCCAGCAGCGGGCACAGGGTTAGAGGGCCAGGGGGATACAATGAGCAGTTCTTC
TRBJ2-3,TRBV7-6,many,.,CASSSDSYTDTQYF,TGTGCCAGCAGCTCAGACTCATACACAGATACGCAGTATTTT
TRBJ2-5,TRBV7-8,many,TRBD2,CASSRPTSGVETQYF,TGTGCCAGCAGCCGCCCGACTAGCGGGGTGGAGACCCAGTACTTC
TRBJ1-3,TRBV5-1,few,.,CASSLAGPTAGNTIYF,TGCGCCAGCAGCTTGGCCGGACCAACGGCTGGAAACACCATATATTTT
TRBJ1-4,TRBV4-3,many,.,CASSQDLGQGLVLFF,TGCGCCAGCAGCCAAGATCTCGGTCAGGGACTGGTGTTGTTTTTT
TRBJ2-5,TRBV7-9,many,.,CAGNTRGSVEETQYF,TGTGCCGGAAACACCCGGGGTAGCGTAGAAGAGACCCAGTACTTC
TRBJ2-1,TRBV7-2,many,.,CASSLGGWQFF,TGTGCCAGCTCCCTGGGGGGTTGGCAGTTCTTC
TRBJ2-3,TRBV21-1,many,.,CASKGGWDTQYF,TGTGCCTCCAAGGGGGGCTGGGATACGCAGTATTTT
TRBJ2-3,TRBV5-1,many,.,CASSLVGITDTQYF,TGCGCCAGCAGCTTGGTAGGGATAACAGATACGCAGTATTTT
TRBJ2-5,TRBV6-5,many,.,CAGRADQETQYF,TGTGCCGGTCGAGCGGACCAAGAGACCCAGTACTTC
TRBJ2-1,TRBV7-8,many,TRBD2,CASSFRLAGGLGSVF,TGTGCCAGCAGTTTCCGACTAGCGGGGGGGCTAGGGTCGGTCTTC
TRBJ2-1,TRBV5-1,many,.,CASNSYNEQFF,TGCGCCAGCAACAGTTACAATGAGCAGTTCTTC
TRBJ1-1,TRBV14,many,.,CASSQEDRTEAFF,TGTGCCAGCAGCCAAGAGGACCGTACTGAAGCTTTCTTT
TRBJ1-4,TRBV4-1,many,.,CASSQGPLGRKLFF,TGCGCCAGCAGCCAAGGACCTCTCGGGCGAAAACTGTTTTTT
TRBJ2-7,TRBV7-2,.,TRBD1,CASSLAGHVTGGYEQYF,TGTGCCAGCAGCTTAGCGGGGCACGTGACAGGGGGCTACGAGCAGTACTTC
TRBJ2-2,TRBV11-2,many,.,CASSSTSTGSRELFF,TGTGCCAGCAGCTCAACCTCGACAGGTAGCCGGGAGCTGTTTTTT
TRBJ2-3,TRBV5-1,many,.,CASSLGSYTDTQYF,TGCGCCAGCAGCTTGGGGTCCTACACAGATACGCAGTATTTT
TRBJ1-1,TRBV11-2,many,.,CASSLDIGLEAFF,TGTGCCAGCAGCTTAGATATAGGGTTGGAAGCTTTCTTT
TRBJ1-1,TRBV4-2,many,.,CASSQDYGGRDTEAFF,TGTGCCAGCAGCCAAGACTACGGGGGGCGGGACACTGAAGCTTTCTTT
TRBJ2-1,TRBV20-1,many,TRBD2,CSARGGSEQFF,TGCAGTGCTAGGGGGGGGAGTGAGCAGTTCTTC
TRBJ2-1,TRBV5-5,many,TRBD2,CASSLLAGEFEQFF,TGTGCCAGCAGCTTACTAGCGGGGGAATTCGAGCAGTTCTTC
TRBJ1-1,TRBV12-3/TRBV12-4,.,.,CASSSGTGTSRRTEAFF,TGTGCCAGCAGTTCGGGGACGGGAACCTCCCGAAGGACTGAAGCTTTCTTT
TRBJ1-6,TRBV18,few,.,CASSSDVALYNSPLHF,TGTGCCAGCTCCTCCGACGTTGCCCTCTATAATTCACCCCTCCACTTT
TRBJ1-1,TRBV7-3,many,.,CASSSVPRGGNTEAFF,TGTGCCAGCAGCTCCGTCCCCCGGGGAGGGAACACTGAAGCTTTCTTT
TRBJ2-5,TRBV7-2,many,.,CASREGGKETQYF,TGTGCCAGCAGGGAAGGGGGGAAAGAGACCCAGTACTTC
TRBJ2-1,TRBV5-1,many,TRBD2,CASKTSGGAAYNEQFF,TGCGCCAGCAAAACTAGCGGGGGAGCCGCTTACAATGAGCAGTTCTTC
TRBJ2-2,TRBV10-3,many,.,CATRKGGYASNTGELFF,TGTGCCACACGGAAAGGGGGGTATGCGTCGAACACCGGGGAGCTGTTTTTT
TRBJ1-1,TRBV5-1,many,TRBD1,CASSTTPQGREAFF,TGCGCCAGCAGCACCACCCCACAGGGGAGGGAAGCTTTCTTT
TRBJ2-6,TRBV28,many,.,CASTPVEGTGANVLTF,TGTGCCAGCACCCCCGTGGAGGGAACCGGGGCCAACGTCCTGACTTTC
TRBJ2-2,TRBV10-3,.,TRBD2,CAISSGGAYTTGELFF,TGTGCCATCAGCTCGGGGGGGGCTTATACAACCGGGGAGCTGTTTTTT
TRBJ2-6,TRBV30,.,.,CAWSVQVDGANVLTF,TGTGCCTGGAGTGTACAGGTTGATGGGGCCAACGTCCTGACTTTC